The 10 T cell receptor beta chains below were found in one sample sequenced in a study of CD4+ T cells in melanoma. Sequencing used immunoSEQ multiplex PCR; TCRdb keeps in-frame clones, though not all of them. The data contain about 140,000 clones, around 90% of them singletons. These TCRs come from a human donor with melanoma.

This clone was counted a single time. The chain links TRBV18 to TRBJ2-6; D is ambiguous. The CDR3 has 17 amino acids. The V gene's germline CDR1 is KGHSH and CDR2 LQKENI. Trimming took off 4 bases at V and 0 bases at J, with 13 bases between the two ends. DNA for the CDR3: TGTGCCAGCTCACTTTTATCGTCTCGCTCTGGGGCCAACGTCCTGACTTTC. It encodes CASSLLSSRSGANVLTF.

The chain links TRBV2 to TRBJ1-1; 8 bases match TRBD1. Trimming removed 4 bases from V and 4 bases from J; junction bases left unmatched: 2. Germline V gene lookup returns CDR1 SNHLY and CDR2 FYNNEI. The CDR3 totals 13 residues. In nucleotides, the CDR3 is TGTGCCAGCAGTGGAACAGGGGGCACTGAAGCTTTCTTT. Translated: CASSGTGGTEAFF.

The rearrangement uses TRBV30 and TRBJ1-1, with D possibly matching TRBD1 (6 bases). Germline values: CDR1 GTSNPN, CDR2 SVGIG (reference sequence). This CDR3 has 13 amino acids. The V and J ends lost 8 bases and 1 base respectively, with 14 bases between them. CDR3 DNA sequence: TGTGCCCGGGGGACATTGGGGAACACTGAAGCTTTCTTT. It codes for CARGTLGNTEAFF. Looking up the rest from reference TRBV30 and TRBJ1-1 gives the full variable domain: SQTIHQWPATLVQPVGSPLSLECTVEGTSNPNLYWYRQAAGRGLQLLFYSVGIGQISSEVPQNLSASRPQDRQFILSSKKLLLSDSGFYLCARGTLGNTEAFFGQGTRLTVV.

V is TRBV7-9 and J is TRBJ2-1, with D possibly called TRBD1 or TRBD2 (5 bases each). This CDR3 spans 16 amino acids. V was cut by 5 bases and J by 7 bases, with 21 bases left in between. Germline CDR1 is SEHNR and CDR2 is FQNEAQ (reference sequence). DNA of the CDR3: TGTGCCAGCAGCGTGACGGGGACCGTTGGGAAAAATGAGCAGTTCTTC. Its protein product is CASSVTGTVGKNEQFF. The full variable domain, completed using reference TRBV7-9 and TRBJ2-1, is DTGVSQNPRHKITKRGQNVTFRCDPISEHNRLYWYRQTLGQGPEFLTYFQNEAQLEKSRLLSDRFSAERPKGSFSTLEIQRTEQGDSAMYLCASSVTGTVGKNEQFFGPGTRLTVL.

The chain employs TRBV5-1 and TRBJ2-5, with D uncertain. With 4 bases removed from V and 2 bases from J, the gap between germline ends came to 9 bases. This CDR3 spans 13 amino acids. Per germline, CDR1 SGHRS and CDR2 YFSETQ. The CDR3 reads CASSTTIQETQYF. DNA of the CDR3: TGCGCCAGCAGCACAACGATTCAAGAGACCCAGTACTTC.

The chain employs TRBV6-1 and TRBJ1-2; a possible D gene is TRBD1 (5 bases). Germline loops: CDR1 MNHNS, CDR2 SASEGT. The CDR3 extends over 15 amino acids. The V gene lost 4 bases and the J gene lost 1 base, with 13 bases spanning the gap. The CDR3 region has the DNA TGTGCCAGCAGTGTACCAGGGCTGGGTAACTATGGCTACACCTTC. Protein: CASSVPGLGNYGYTF.

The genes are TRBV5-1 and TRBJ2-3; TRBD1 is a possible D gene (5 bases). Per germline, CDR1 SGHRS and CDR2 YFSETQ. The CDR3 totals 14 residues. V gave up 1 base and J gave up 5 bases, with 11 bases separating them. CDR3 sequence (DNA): TGCGCCAGCAGCTTGCCCCGCACAGGAGATACGCAGTATTTT. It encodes CASSLPRTGDTQYF.

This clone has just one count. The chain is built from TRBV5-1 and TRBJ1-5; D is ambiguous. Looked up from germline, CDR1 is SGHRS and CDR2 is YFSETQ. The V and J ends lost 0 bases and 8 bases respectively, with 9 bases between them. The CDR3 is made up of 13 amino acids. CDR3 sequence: CASSLAGKEPQHF. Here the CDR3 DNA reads TGCGCCAGCAGCTTGGCCGGAAAGGAGCCCCAGCATTTT.

CDR3 sequence reads: CASSYARSGNTIYF. DNA of the CDR3: TGTGCCAGCAGTTACGCGAGGTCTGGAAACACCATATATTTT. V gene TRBV6-6 combines with J gene TRBJ1-3, with D unresolved. Trimming removed 2 bases at V and 1 base at J, with 6 bases between. Germline assignment: CDR1 MNHNY and CDR2 SVGAGI (reference sequence). This CDR3 comprises 14 residues.

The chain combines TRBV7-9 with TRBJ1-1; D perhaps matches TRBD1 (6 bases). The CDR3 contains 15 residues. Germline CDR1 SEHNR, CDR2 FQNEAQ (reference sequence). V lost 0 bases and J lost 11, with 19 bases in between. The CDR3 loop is CASSLAGADRSGAFF. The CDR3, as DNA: TGTGCCAGCAGCTTAGCGGGTGCGGACAGATCGGGCGCTTTCTTT.